The next 12 T cell receptor beta chains were all read from a single sample in a study of blood T cell repertoires in COVID-19. TCRdb keeps only in-frame clones here, not all; method: immunoSEQ multiplex PCR. The table includes about 210,000 clones, approximately 82% detected once. What was sequenced was peripheral blood. The source of these receptors is a woman aged 45-65 years with acute or convalescent COVID-19.

The chain carries TRBV29-1 and TRBJ2-3, with 11 bases lining up with TRBD2. With 5 bases clipped from V and 6 bases from J, the junction kept 7 bases outside the gene matches. The CDR3 spans 14 residues. Germline V gene data show CDR1 as SQVTM and CDR2 as ANQGSEA. Here the CDR3 DNA reads TGCAGCGTTCTAGCGGGAGGTGGGTCTGATACGCAGTATTTT. Protein: CSVLAGGGSDTQYF.

The DNA for the CDR3 is TGCGCCAGTTCGGGACTAGCGGAGGGAGGGGAGCTGTTTTTT. Its translation: CASSGLAEGGELFF. V and J are TRBV5-1 and TRBJ2-2, with 11 bases lining up with TRBD2. The CDR3 covers 14 residues. V dropped 8 bases and J dropped 8; count of bases not matched to a gene: 8. Germline assignment: CDR1 SGHRS and CDR2 YFSETQ.

V is TRBV28 and J is TRBJ2-1, with unresolved D. CDR1 and CDR2 (germline): MDHEN, SYDVKM. This CDR3 comprises 15 residues. The V and J ends lost 2 bases and 0 bases respectively, with 8 bases between them. CDR3 nucleotides: TGTGCCAGCAGTTTAGTGACAAACTCCTACAATGAGCAGTTCTTC. Protein sequence: CASSLVTNSYNEQFF.

The chain couples TRBV23-1 to TRBJ1-5; D is ambiguous. TRBV23-1 is labeled an ORF, and its function is uncertain. The CDR3 covers 20 residues. Trimming took off 2 bases at V and 0 bases at J, with 23 bases between the two ends. DNA of the CDR3: TGCGCCAGCAGTCAACTCTCCCTAATAATTAGCAGATATAGCAATCAGCCCCAGCATTTT. It encodes CASSQLSLIISRYSNQPQHF.

This clone was seen only a few times. The chain links TRBV4-1 to TRBJ2-1, with 13 bases identical to TRBD2. After removal of 0 bases from V and 7 bases from J, the junction contained 9 bases not matched to a gene. The CDR3 is 18 residues long. The germline V gene encodes CDR1 MGHRA and CDR2 YSYEKL. The CDR3 nucleotides are TGCGCCAGCAGCCAAGATCAAGGACTAGCGGGAGTGGGGAATGAGCAGTTCTTC. Encoded protein: CASSQDQGLAGVGNEQFF.

The chain employs TRBV27 and TRBJ1-1, with TRBD1 identical over 9 bases. Germline CDR1 is MNHEY and CDR2 is SMNVEV (reference sequence). V was clipped by 6 bases and J by 5 bases; unmatched bases: 7. CDR3 length: 14 residues. The CDR3 region has the DNA TGTGCCAGCAGCTCCGGGACAGGGTTGACTGAAGCTTTCTTT. Its translation is CASSSGTGLTEAFF.

This chain links TRBV7-9 with TRBJ1-1; 8 bases agree with TRBD1. V shed 3 bases and J 10 bases; nucleotides not matched to a gene: 4. Germline V gene lookup returns CDR1 SEHNR and CDR2 FQNEAQ (reference sequence). This CDR3 is 12 amino acids long. The CDR3 DNA reads TGTGCCAGCAGCTTTGGGACAGGTGGAGCTTTCTTT. Amino acid sequence: CASSFGTGGAFF.

This clone showed up many times. V and J are TRBV5-1 and TRBJ2-5; TRBD2 matches 15 bases. This CDR3 contains 16 residues. From germline, CDR1 is SGHRS and CDR2 YFSETQ. V was clipped by 3 bases and J by 5 bases; unmatched bases: 5. This CDR3 is CASSYGLAGGWETQYF. DNA for the CDR3: TGCGCCAGCAGCTATGGACTAGCGGGAGGGTGGGAGACCCAGTACTTC.

This chain uses TRBV19 with TRBJ2-5; 9 bases agree with TRBD2. The V segment lost 5 bases and the J segment 3 bases; nucleotides outside the gene matches: 4. The CDR3 is 14 amino acids. CDR1 and CDR2 (germline): LNHDA, SQIVND (reference sequence). CDR3 loop: CASSFSGGKETQYF. For the CDR3, the DNA is TGTGCCAGTAGTTTCAGCGGGGGGAAAGAGACCCAGTACTTC.

The table lists this clone with a count of one. V and J are TRBV2 and TRBJ2-3; D ambiguous. The CDR3 consists of 13 residues. The germline gives CDR1 SNHLY, CDR2 FYNNEI. Trimming stripped 6 bases from V and 0 bases from J, with 7 bases between. CDR3 sequence: CASSVLSTDTQYF. In nucleotides, the CDR3 is TGTGCCAGCAGCGTCCTAAGCACAGATACGCAGTATTTT.

This clone was observed a single time. The chain carries TRBV3-1 (or the pseudogene TRBV3-2) and TRBJ2-1; 10 bases are shared with TRBD1. Germline V gene sequence: CDR1 LGHDT, CDR2 YNNKEL (reference sequence). V lost 5 bases, J lost 12 bases, and 25 bases stayed unmatched. This CDR3 has 19 amino acids. CDR3: CASSARDQFSGQGFVWQFF. The CDR3 nucleotides read TGTGCCAGCAGCGCAAGGGACCAATTTTCGGGACAGGGGTTCGTGTGGCAGTTCTTC.

This rearrangement joins TRBV5-1 to TRBJ2-5; perhaps TRBD1 as D (6 bases). The CDR3 is 15 residues long. V was cut by 2 bases and J by 1 base, with 12 bases left in between. The germline V gene encodes CDR1 SGHRS and CDR2 YFSETQ. CDR3 nucleotide sequence: TGCGCCAGCAGCTTAGGACAGATACTCCAAGAGACCCAGTACTTC. It yields the protein CASSLGQILQETQYF.